This T cell receptor beta chain was identified in a study of low-dose radiotherapy and immunotherapy resistance in tumors. Study information: Cohort 1 was treated with 0.5 Gy per fraction at 2-week intervals, amounting to 6.5 Gy overall.

TRAV and TRBV primers primed cDNA for both TCRalpha and TCRbeta. With a V-primer adapter and a constant-region primer, TCRs were amplified for 20 to 25 PCR cycles. MiXCR, run by TCRdb on the reads, gives a single entry per CDR3 protein. The sample has around 83,000 distinct CDR3 sequences, 18% seen once. Germline-derived CDR1 and CDR2 are SGHTA and FQGNSA. V was trimmed by 5 bases and J by 5 bases, leaving 16 bases between them. There are 14 residues in the CDR3. Stated time point: before trial treatment. Along with nivolumab and ipilimumab, donors received aspirin, low-dose cyclophosphamide and low-dose radiotherapy. This clonotype was detected many times.

The source is a male donor with prostate cancer. The sequencing here drew on PBMCs, taken before treatment. The chain uses TRBV7-2 and TRBJ2-7; no definite D call. The CDR3 is CASSPSIGSDEQYF. CDR3 DNA sequence: TGTGCCAGCAGCCCCTCGATAGGAAGCGACGAGCAGTACTTC. Together with reference TRBV7-2 and TRBJ2-7, the CDR3 gives the full variable domain: GAGVSQSPSNKVTEKGKDVELRCDPISGHTALYWYRQSLGQGLEFLIYFQGNSAPDKSGLPSDRFSAERTGGSVSTLTIQRTQQEDSAVYLCASSPSIGSDEQYFGPGTRLTVT.